These T cell receptor beta chains were read from a single sample in a study of blood T cell repertoires in COVID-19. Libraries were prepared by immunoSEQ multiplex PCR; TCRdb keeps only in-frame clonotypes and omits some of them. The sample has 150,000 to 200,000 clones; about 90% are singletons. Sequenced input: peripheral blood. These receptor sequences come from a man in his sixties with active or convalescent COVID-19. CDR3s include the opening cysteine and the closing phenylalanine or tryptophan. A D gene is named only where the DNA matches it firmly. Rows may omit the clone size; those that give it use once, few, many or a size class.

j_gene,d_gene,abundance,v_gene,CDR3nt,CDR3aa
TRBJ2-7,-,-,TRBV5-1,TGCGCCAGCAGCTTGGGCAGGGGGGCCGAGCAGTACTTC,CASSLGRGAEQYF
TRBJ2-5,TRBD2,-,TRBV6-2/TRBV6-3,TGTGCCAGCAGTTTCGGACTAGCGGGGGGCCCGGAGACCCAGTACTTC,CASSFGLAGGPETQYF
TRBJ2-7,-,-,TRBV4-2,TGTGCCAGCAGCCAAGATCAGTCACAGGGTTTCGAGCAGTACTTC,CASSQDQSQGFEQYF
TRBJ1-6,TRBD1,once,TRBV7-9,TGTGCCAGCACCCCGTCGGGACAGGGATATTCACCCCTCCACTTT,CASTPSGQGYSPLHF
TRBJ2-1,TRBD2,-,TRBV7-9,TGTGCCAGCAGCTTCCCGGGGGGGGCTGAGCAGTTCTTC,CASSFPGGAEQFF
TRBJ2-1,TRBD2,-,TRBV2,TGTGCCAGCAGTGGAAGGACTAGCGGGGGCCTCTACAATGAGCAGTTCTTC,CASSGRTSGGLYNEQFF
TRBJ1-1,TRBD1,-,TRBV11-3,TGTGCCAGCAGCTTAGGAGGACAGGGTCGGAGGGGGAAAGCTTTCTTT,CASSLGGQGRRGKAFF
TRBJ1-5,TRBD1,-,TRBV5-1,TGCGCCAGCAGCGATGGGACAGGGGGCGGTCAGCCCCAGCATTTT,CASSDGTGGGQPQHF
TRBJ2-3,-,-,TRBV18,TGTGCCAGCTCACCTAGCCTCACAGATACGCAGTATTTT,CASSPSLTDTQYF
TRBJ2-1,TRBD1,-,TRBV2,TGTGCCAGCAGTGAAAGATACAGGGGGTCGGACAATGAGCAGTTCTTC,CASSERYRGSDNEQFF
TRBJ2-3,TRBD1,-,TRBV11-2,TGTGCCAGCAGCAGGGGGCGGGATACGCAGTATTTT,CASSRGRDTQYF
TRBJ2-2,-,few,TRBV11-3,TGTGCCAGCAGCCTGAACACCGGGGAGCTGTTTTTT,CASSLNTGELFF
TRBJ1-6,TRBD1,once,TRBV2,TGTGCCAGCAAGGGACAGAGCTCCTATAATTCACCCCTCCACTTT,CASKGQSSYNSPLHF
TRBJ1-1,TRBD1,-,TRBV7-9,TGTGCCAGCAGCCCCCAGACAGGGATGAACACTGAAGCTTTCTTT,CASSPQTGMNTEAFF
TRBJ2-5,TRBD1,-,TRBV24-1,TGTGCCACCAGTGACCCGACAGGGGCGGGGGAGACCCAGTACTTC,CATSDPTGAGETQYF
TRBJ1-5,-,-,TRBV6-5,TGTGCCAGCAGGAGGACAGAAAATCAGCCCCAGCATTTT,CASRRTENQPQHF
TRBJ2-5,-,-,TRBV4-2,TGTGCCAGCAGCCAAGTTTCGGGGACCCAGTACTTC,CASSQVSGTQYF
TRBJ2-3,-,-,TRBV19,TGTGCCAGTAGCAGGAGGACGGCAGATACGCAGTATTTT,CASSRRTADTQYF
TRBJ1-1,-,-,TRBV5-1,TGCGCCAGCAGCTTGAGACAGGTGAACACTGAAGCTTTCTTT,CASSLRQVNTEAFF
TRBJ1-2,TRBD1,-,TRBV7-9,TGTGCCAGCAGCTTATATGACAGGGTGGACTATGGCTACACCTTC,CASSLYDRVDYGYTF
TRBJ1-1,-,few,TRBV7-6,TGTGCCAGCAGCTTATTGGGGGGGACTGGCACTGAAGCTTTCTTT,CASSLLGGTGTEAFF